This T cell receptor beta chain originates from a study of control samples from healthy donors and cancer patients. Repertoires were generated with immunoSEQ multiplex PCR, while TCRdb's copy carries only in-frame clones and drops some. The sample records about 150,000 clones, 80% to 95% being singletons. The CDR3 spans 15 residues. Germline trimming cut 0 bases from V and 6 bases from J; bases unmatched to any gene: 6. Germline CDR1 reads SGDLS; CDR2 reads YYNGEE. This clone was picked up a small number of times. Material for sequencing was blood. This clonotype originated in a young man in good health. The rearrangement links TRBV9 to TRBJ1-2, with 9 bases matching TRBD1. The CDR3 region has the DNA TGTGCCAGCAGCGTAGAGGGGACAGGGAGGAATGGCTACACCTTC. This gives the protein CASSVEGTGRNGYTF.